The clone carrying this TCR beta chain was recorded many times. What it binds is not known. The CDR3 covers 13 residues. The V end lost 1 base, the J end lost 5 bases, and 7 bases lay between the germline ends. CDR1 and CDR2 from the germline V gene are SGHTA and FQGNSA. The data stem from a study of T-cell reconstitution after alpha-beta-depleted transplantation in children. Preparation of the TCRbeta library was carried out with unique molecular identifiers. TCRdb processed the PCR reads anew with MiXCR; each CDR3 protein has one entry. Of fewer than 550,000 distinct CDR3 sequences detected, around 10% appear once; the ten largest clones hold 11% to 15%. Study-wide points: A year had passed since transplant, and T-cell counts and diversity by then came mostly from newly produced T cells. It was surviving recipient T cells and thymic progenitors that gave some patients high TCRbeta diversity at day 60.

The TCR was taken from a female patient between 2 and 15 years old who had a stem cell transplant for aplastic anemia, so the T cells may come from the graft donor. V is TRBV7-2 and J is TRBJ2-3; D gene uncertain. The starting material was PBMCs, mostly from graft donor cells, obtained 180 days after TCRalphabeta/CD19-depleted stem cell transplant. The CDR3 nucleotides read TGTGCCAGCAGCTTAGGTCCCGAAGATACGCAGTATTTT. Translating it yields CASSLGPEDTQYF.